Listed here are 14 T cell receptor beta chains from one sample, sequenced in a study of response to subunit inactivated influenza vaccine (dated 2018 in TCRdb). Library generation was performed with RT-PCR. Reads for this sample came from an Illumina HiSeq 2500. Clones were called with MiXCR by TCRdb after fastp trimmed the public reads at Q25, and only in-frame beta chains were retained. Rows are combined by CDR3 protein, so each entry shows the most common genes and DNA. For this sample there are 700,000 to 800,000 distinct CDR3 sequences; approximately 18% appear just once. The top ten clones comprise roughly 11% of the sample. This material consisted of PBMCs from blood, taken 4 to 6 days after vaccination. The receptors originated from a man aged 50-59 years who received an inactivated influenza vaccine. Donor details come from another sample of the same person, matched by shared clones.

This chain links TRBV6-5 with TRBJ2-7, with 12 positions matching TRBD1. Germline loops: CDR1 MNHEY, CDR2 SVGAGI. V lost 1 base and J lost 4; bases outside the gene matches: 11. The CDR3 has 18 amino acids. The CDR3 sequence is CASSYFKAGTGGSYEQYF. In DNA, the CDR3 is TGTGCCAGCAGTTACTTTAAGGCCGGGACAGGGGGCTCGTACGAGCAGTACTTC.

This clonotype was found many times. The chain links TRBV12-3 or TRBV12-4 to TRBJ1-5; maybe TRBD1 (6 bases). V was shortened by 2 bases and J by 4 bases, with 15 bases between the two germline ends. The length of the CDR3 is 16 residues. In DNA form, the CDR3 reads TGTGCCAGCAGTTTATCTACAGGGTACGGAAATCAGCCCCAGCATTTT. Protein: CASSLSTGYGNQPQHF.

The chain has TRBV20-1 and TRBJ2-5; unclear D gene. V lost 3 bases, J lost 6 bases, and 11 bases lay in between. The CDR3 has 12 amino acids. In germline, CDR1 is DFQATT, CDR2 SNEGSKA (reference sequence). The CDR3 protein is CSASPGSKTQYF. The CDR3 DNA reads TGCAGTGCTAGTCCGGGCTCGAAGACCCAGTACTTC.

This clonotype was observed at least ten times. The rearrangement uses TRBV4-1 and TRBJ1-5; tentatively, D is TRBD1 (5 bases). This CDR3 contains 18 residues. Per germline, CDR1 MGHRA and CDR2 YSYEKL. Trimming took off 1 base at V and 2 bases at J, with 18 bases between the two ends. The CDR3 region is CASSQGSIRGRGNQPQHF. DNA of the CDR3: TGCGCCAGCAGCCAAGGATCAATTCGGGGACGGGGCAATCAGCCCCAGCATTTT.

This clonotype occurred a few times. The chain carries TRBV20-1 and TRBJ1-1; D unclear. CDR3 size: 13 residues. V gave up 0 bases and J gave up 0 bases, with 5 bases separating them. Germline V gene lookup returns CDR1 DFQATT and CDR2 SNEGSKA (reference sequence). CDR3 loop: CSARDAVNTEAFF. The CDR3 nucleotides read TGCAGTGCTAGAGATGCGGTGAACACTGAAGCTTTCTTT.

The table lists this clonotype with a few counts. This sequence joins TRBV25-1 and TRBJ2-1; 7 bases agree with TRBD1. The CDR3 runs to 17 residues. Germline values: CDR1 MGHDK, CDR2 SYGVNS. V trimming: 6 bases; J trimming: 0 bases; junction bases outside the gene matches: 11. The CDR3 bases are TGTGCCAGCAGAGGGACAGAGGGGGTAGGCTCCTACAATGAGCAGTTCTTC. Translating gives CASRGTEGVGSYNEQFF.

There are a few counts of this clonotype. The chain carries TRBV5-1 and TRBJ2-1, with 14 bases lining up with TRBD2. J gave up 2 bases and V 0 bases, and 1 base lay outside the gene matches. Germline V gene data show CDR1 as SGHRS and CDR2 as YFSETQ. This CDR3 contains 17 residues. CDR3: CASSLETSGRAYNEQFF. The CDR3 nucleotides are TGCGCCAGCAGCTTGGAGACTAGCGGGAGGGCCTACAATGAGCAGTTCTTC.

This clonotype was counted a few times. CDR3 amino acids: CATSDNTRGRIQETQYF. In DNA form, the CDR3 reads TGTGCCACCAGTGACAATACGAGGGGCCGGATCCAAGAGACCCAGTACTTC. The J gene is TRBJ2-5, the V gene TRBV24-1; D might be TRBD1 or TRBD2, each matching 5 bases. The CDR3 spans 17 residues. Germline-derived CDR1 and CDR2 are KGHDR and SFDVKD. Trimming removed 4 bases from V and 1 base from J, with 18 bases in between.

V is TRBV12-3 or TRBV12-4 and J is TRBJ1-5; a possible D gene is TRBD1 (6 bases). V gave up 3 bases and J gave up 7 bases, with 25 bases separating them. CDR3 length: 18 amino acids. CDR3 in amino acids: CASSFRDTVLGRAQPQHF. In nucleotides, the CDR3 is TGTGCCAGCAGTTTTAGGGACACCGTCTTAGGAAGGGCCCAGCCCCAGCATTTT.

This clonotype was observed a few times. V gene TRBV9 combines with J gene TRBJ2-3, with TRBD2 matching 9 bases. CDR3 length: 15 amino acids. Trimming cost V 0 bases and J 4 bases; bases outside gene matches: 3. Germline lookup yields CDR1 SGDLS and CDR2 YYNGEE. This CDR3 reads CASSVAGGRADTQYF. CDR3 DNA: TGTGCCAGCAGCGTAGCTGGCGGGAGGGCAGATACGCAGTATTTT.

This clonotype was picked up a small number of times. V is TRBV24-1 and J is TRBJ2-1; possible D gene TRBD1, 7 bases. Germline assignment: CDR1 KGHDR and CDR2 SFDVKD. The CDR3 is 16 amino acids. With 3 bases removed from V and 7 bases from J, the gap between germline ends came to 18 bases. The CDR3 DNA reads TGTGCCACCAGTGATATTGGAGGGGGCCTCAGGAATGAGCAGTTCTTC. This codes for CATSDIGGGLRNEQFF.

This clonotype has a handful of counts. CDR3 region: CATSDFRQGEQFF. The CDR3 coding sequence is TGTGCCACCAGTGATTTTAGACAGGGTGAGCAGTTCTTC. The V and J genes are TRBV24-1 and TRBJ2-1, with 7 nucleotides matching TRBD1. There are 13 residues in the CDR3. Trimming removed 1 base from V and 9 bases from J; junction bases left unmatched: 2. Per germline, CDR1 KGHDR and CDR2 SFDVKD.

This clonotype was picked up a small number of times. V usage is TRBV9 and J usage is TRBJ1-6; 7 nucleotides align to TRBD1. Germline V lookup: CDR1 SGDLS, CDR2 YYNGEE. The CDR3 covers 14 residues. J lost 7 bases, V lost 3 bases, and 4 bases had no gene match. The CDR3 nucleotides are TGTGCCAGCAGCGGGGACAGTACGAATTCACCCCTCCACTTT. Protein sequence: CASSGDSTNSPLHF.

This chain uses TRBV7-2 with TRBJ2-4, with D unclear. V was cut by 5 bases and J by 6 bases, with 2 bases left in between. The CDR3 has 10 residues. The germline V gene has CDR1 SGHTA and CDR2 FQGNSA. CDR3 bases: TGTGCCAGCAGCGGAAACATTCAGTACTTC. Translating gives CASSGNIQYF.